The clone carrying this T cell receptor (beta chain) was detected only once. The germline V gene encodes CDR1 LNHNV and CDR2 YYDKDF (reference sequence). V was cut by 11 bases and J by 5 bases, with 13 bases left in between. The CDR3 loop spans 13 amino acids. The sample belongs to a study of blood T cell repertoires in COVID-19. Study details: The United States, Italy and Spain were the sources of the acute and convalescent COVID-19 samples.

In the source study's methods: The authors estimated nucleated cell counts from reference gene primer amplification. Sequencing used immunoSEQ multiplex PCR; TCRdb keeps in-frame clones, though not all of them. V and J calls and clone size follow that table, whereas D and trimming were derived from the DNA. Here the sample spans over 200,000 clones, nearly 90% being singletons. Two consecutive negative NP/OP PCR tests, clearance, or resolved symptoms defined Cohort 3 recovery. This clonotype was obtained from a man aged 25 to 40 who had recovered from COVID-19. Material for sequencing was PBMCs or T cells enriched from blood (not recorded which). The V and J genes are TRBV15 and TRBJ1-6; D is unclear. This CDR3 is CAAGEKNNSPLHF. The CDR3, as DNA: TGTGCCGCCGGGGAGAAAAATAATTCACCCCTCCACTTT.